This T cell receptor (beta chain) originates from a study of blood T cell repertoires in COVID-19. Study-level background: The samples span acute and convalescent COVID-19 from the United States, Italy and Spain. T cells, B-cell-depleted T cells, or PBMCs supplied cDNA or gDNA.

Of note for this clone: The junction shows a germline mismatch at one end, possibly a read error.

CDR3 length: 15 amino acids. Germline loops: CDR1 SSHAT, CDR2 FNYEAQ (reference sequence). Original data processing: Estimated nucleated cell counts came from reference gene primer amplification. The table came from immunoSEQ multiplex PCR; TCRdb's copy has only in-frame clones and leaves some out. D and trimming were read from the DNA, whereas the V and J calls and clone size are those reported in that table. The sample yields 150,000 to 190,000 clones, about 88% seen once. This chain links TRBV7-7 with TRBJ2-1, with D perhaps TRBD2 (7 bases). The TCR sequence derives from an older woman with acute or convalescent COVID-19. Sequencing used peripheral blood. The chain's CDR3 is CASSLAAGADNEQFF. The CDR3 DNA reads as TGTGCTAGCAGCTTAGCGGCGGGGGCGGACAATGAGCAGTTCTTC.